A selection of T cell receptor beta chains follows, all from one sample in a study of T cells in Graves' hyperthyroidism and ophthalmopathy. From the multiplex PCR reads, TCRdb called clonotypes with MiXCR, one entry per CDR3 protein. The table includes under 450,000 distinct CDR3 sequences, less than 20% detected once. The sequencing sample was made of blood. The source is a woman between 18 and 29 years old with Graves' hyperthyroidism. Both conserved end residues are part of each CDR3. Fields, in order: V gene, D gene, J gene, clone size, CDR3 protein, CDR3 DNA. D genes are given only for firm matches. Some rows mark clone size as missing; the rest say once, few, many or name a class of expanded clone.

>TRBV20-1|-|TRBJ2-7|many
CSARRYGSYEQYF
TGCAGTGCTAGACGTTACGGGTCCTACGAGCAGTACTTC
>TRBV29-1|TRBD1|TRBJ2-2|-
CSVADRPITGELFF
TGCAGCGTTGCGGACAGGCCGATCACCGGGGAGCTGTTTTTT
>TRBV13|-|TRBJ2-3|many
CASSVSVTDTQYF
TGTGCCAGCAGCGTTAGTGTAACAGATACGCAGTATTTT
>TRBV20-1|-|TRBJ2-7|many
CSARDLGESTYEQYF
TGCAGTGCTAGAGATCTAGGGGAGTCCACCTACGAGCAGTACTTC
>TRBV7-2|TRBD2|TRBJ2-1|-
CASSITVSGLVYNEQFF
TGTGCCAGCAGCATTACCGTTAGCGGGTTAGTCTACAATGAGCAGTTCTTC
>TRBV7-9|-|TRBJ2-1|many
CASSFPLIQQFF
TGTGCCAGCAGCTTCCCCTTAATTCAGCAGTTCTTC
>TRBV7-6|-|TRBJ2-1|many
CASSPWTNEQFF
TGTGCCAGCAGCCCTTGGACAAATGAGCAGTTCTTC
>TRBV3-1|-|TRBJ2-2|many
CASSQSGGDTGELFF
TGTGCCAGCAGCCAATCGGGGGGCGACACCGGGGAGCTGTTTTTT
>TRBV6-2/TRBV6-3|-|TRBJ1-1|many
CASSYVARQAFF
TGTGCCAGCAGTTACGTGGCTCGCCAAGCTTTCTTT
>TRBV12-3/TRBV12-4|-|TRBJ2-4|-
CASSFGLAKNIQYF
TGTGCCAGCAGTTTCGGTTTAGCCAAAAACATTCAGTACTTC
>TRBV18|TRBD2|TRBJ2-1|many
CASSPGLADYNEQFF
TGTGCCAGCTCCCCCGGACTAGCGGACTACAATGAGCAGTTCTTC
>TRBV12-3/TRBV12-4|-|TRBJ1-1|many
CASSLDRNTETFF
TGTGCCAGCAGTTTAGACAGGAACACTGAAACTTTCTTT
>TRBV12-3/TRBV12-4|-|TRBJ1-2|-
CASSLRPGYGYTF
TGTGCCAGCAGTTTGAGGCCGGGCTATGGCTACACCTTC
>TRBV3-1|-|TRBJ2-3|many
CASSQDFVGDRTSTDTQYF
TGTGCCAGCAGCCAAGATTTTGTGGGTGACAGGACTAGCACAGATACGCAGTATTTT
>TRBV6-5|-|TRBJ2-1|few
CASSYEGSGLENEQFF
TGTGCCAGCAGTTACGAGGGGTCAGGCCTTGAGAATGAGCAGTTCTTC
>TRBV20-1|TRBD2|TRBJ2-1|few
CSASRGEHKYNEQFF
TGCAGTGCTAGTCGGGGGGAGCATAAGTACAATGAGCAGTTCTTC
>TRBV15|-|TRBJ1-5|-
CATSRDRDSNQPQHF
TGTGCCACCAGCAGAGATAGGGATAGCAATCAGCCCCAGCATTTT
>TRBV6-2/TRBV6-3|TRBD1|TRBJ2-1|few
CASRTAGTDYNEQFF
TGTGCCAGCAGAACGGCCGGGACAGACTACAATGAGCAGTTCTTC
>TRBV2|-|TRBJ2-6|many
CASHRTGANVLTF
TGTGCCAGCCACAGGACGGGGGCCAACGTCCTGACTTTC
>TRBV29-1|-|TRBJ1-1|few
CSVEDRQMNTEAFF
TGCAGCGTTGAAGATCGCCAGATGAACACTGAAGCTTTCTTT
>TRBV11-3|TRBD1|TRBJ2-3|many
CASSRQGVSTDTQYF
TGTGCCAGCAGTCGACAGGGTGTGAGCACAGATACGCAGTATTTT
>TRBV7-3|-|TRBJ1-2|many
CASSLGEGEYGYTF
TGTGCCAGCAGCCTGGGTGAGGGGGAATATGGCTACACCTTC
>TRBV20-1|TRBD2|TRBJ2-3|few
CSARPLAGVADTQYF
TGCAGTGCTAGACCGCTAGCGGGAGTTGCAGATACGCAGTATTTT
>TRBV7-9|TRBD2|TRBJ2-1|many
CASSLALTSGYNEQFF
TGTGCCAGCAGCTTAGCTTTGACTAGCGGTTACAATGAGCAGTTCTTC
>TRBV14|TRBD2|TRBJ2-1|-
CASSQMGLALYNEQFF
TGTGCCAGCAGCCAGATGGGACTAGCGCTGTACAATGAGCAGTTCTTC
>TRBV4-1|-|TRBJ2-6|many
CASSISSSGANVLTF
TGCGCCAGCAGCATCAGTAGCTCTGGGGCCAACGTCCTGACTTTC
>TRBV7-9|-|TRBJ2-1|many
CASSLLLGLPEQFF
TGTGCCAGCAGCTTATTACTTGGGCTCCCCGAGCAGTTCTTC
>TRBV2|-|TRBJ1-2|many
CASSTQGFGYTF
TGTGCCAGCAGTACCCAGGGGTTCGGCTACACCTTC
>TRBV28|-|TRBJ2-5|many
CASSRILGGSETQYF
TGTGCCAGCAGTCGAATTTTGGGGGGCTCAGAGACCCAGTACTTC
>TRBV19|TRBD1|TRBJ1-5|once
CASSDRDRENQPQHF
TGTGCCAGTAGTGACCGGGACAGGGAAAATCAGCCCCAGCATTTT
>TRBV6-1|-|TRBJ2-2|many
CASSEVASGELFF
TGTGCCAGCAGTGAAGTGGCCTCCGGGGAGCTGTTTTTT
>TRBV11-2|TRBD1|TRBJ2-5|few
CASSLERTGVFETQYF
TGTGCCAGCAGCTTAGAAAGGACAGGGGTTTTTGAGACCCAGTACTTC
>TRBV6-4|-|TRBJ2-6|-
CASSDAPGSSGANVLTF
TGTGCCAGCAGTGACGCTCCAGGGTCTTCTGGGGCCAACGTCCTGACTTTC
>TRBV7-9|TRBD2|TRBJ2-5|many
CASSSGLAGSQETQYF
TGTGCCAGCAGCTCTGGACTAGCGGGGAGTCAAGAGACCCAGTACTTC
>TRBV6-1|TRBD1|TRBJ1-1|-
CASSPLSLDRGLILLNTEAFF
TGTGCCAGCAGCCCCCTATCCCTCGACAGGGGGCTGATCTTATTAAACACTGAAGCTTTCTTT
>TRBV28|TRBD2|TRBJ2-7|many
CASSSLTSGGDEQYF
TGTGCCAGCAGTTCCCTCACTAGCGGTGGGGACGAGCAGTACTTC
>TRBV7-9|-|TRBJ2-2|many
CASSAHRLGPGGTGELFF
TGTGCCAGCAGTGCCCACCGGCTGGGACCAGGCGGGACCGGGGAGCTGTTTTTT
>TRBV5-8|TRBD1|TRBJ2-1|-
CASSLKGQGSWEQFF
TGTGCCAGCAGCTTAAAGGGACAGGGGTCGTGGGAGCAGTTCTTC
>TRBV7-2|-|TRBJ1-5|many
CASSLDGQESQPQHF
TGTGCCAGCAGCTTAGACGGTCAAGAAAGTCAGCCCCAGCATTTT
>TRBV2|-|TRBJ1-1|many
CASSSWAVEAFF
TGTGCCAGCTCCTCTTGGGCAGTCGAAGCTTTCTTT
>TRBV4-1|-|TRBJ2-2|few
CASSQVGATGELFF
TGCGCCAGCAGCCAAGTAGGGGCCACCGGGGAGCTGTTTTTT